This T cell receptor (beta chain) is drawn from a study of blood T cell repertoires in COVID-19. This clone was recorded only once. Study members were between roughly 18 and 89 years old and lived in approximately 25 US regions. Profiled with immunoSEQ multiplex PCR; TCRdb holds only in-frame clones, not every one. This repertoire shows about 270,000 clones, about 89% found once; its top ten account for approximately 2.6%. Germline values: CDR1 SGHTA, CDR2 FQGTGA. The CDR3 has 15 residues. V was shortened by 5 bases and J by 0 bases, with 11 bases between the two germline ends. The chain joins TRBV7-3 to TRBJ2-1; D possibly corresponds to TRBD2 (6 bases). Sequencing input: PBMCs or T cells enriched from blood (not recorded which). The sequence was collected from a woman aged 18-30 years who had recovered from COVID-19. In DNA, the CDR3 is TGTGCCAGCAGCCGGCGACTAGGCTCCTACAATGAGCAGTTCTTC. Its protein is CASSRRLGSYNEQFF.